The T cell receptor beta chain under discussion was sequenced for a study of cytomegalovirus exposure and HLA in healthy donors. Notes on the study in general: One later analysis reportedly identified an Asian-associated ancestry cluster that showed fewer N-insertions than the approximately 710-donor mean. Follow-up analysis later connected one missense variant in DCLRE1C with trimming of TCR beta V- and J-genes.

Germline V CDR1 and CDR2: SGHVS, FNYEAQ. J was trimmed by 6 bases and V by 2 bases; bases with no gene match: 8. This CDR3 region has 15 residues. Primers for the PCR totalled 60 Vbeta and 13 Jbeta. Data came from immunoSEQ multiplex PCR; TCRdb stores just in-frame clones and leaves some out. There are 150,000 to 200,000 clones in the sample; nearly 80% occur only once, and more than 0.75% lies in the top ten. Concerning this clone: No antigen is known for it.

The V and J genes are TRBV7-6 and TRBJ1-2; TRBD1 agrees at 8 bases. The sequenced material came from PBMCs. This clonotype was obtained from a woman aged 45-65 years in good health and CMV-seropositive. The CDR3 nucleotides read TGTGCCAGCAGCTTATTCCTCGGACAGGGCGATGGCTACACCTTC. Protein: CASSLFLGQGDGYTF.